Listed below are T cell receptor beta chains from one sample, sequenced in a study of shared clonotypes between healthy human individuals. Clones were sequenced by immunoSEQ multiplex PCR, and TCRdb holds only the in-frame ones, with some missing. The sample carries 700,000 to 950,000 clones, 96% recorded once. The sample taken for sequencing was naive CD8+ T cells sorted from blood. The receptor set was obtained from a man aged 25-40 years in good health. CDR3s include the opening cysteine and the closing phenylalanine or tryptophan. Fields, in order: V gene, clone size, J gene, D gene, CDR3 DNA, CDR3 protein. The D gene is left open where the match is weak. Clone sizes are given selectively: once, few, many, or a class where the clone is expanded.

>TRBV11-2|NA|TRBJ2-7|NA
TGTGCCAGCAGCCTAACCATCGCCCCCAGCGAGCAGTACTTC
CASSLTIAPSEQYF
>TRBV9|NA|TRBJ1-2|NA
TGTGCCAGCAGCGTTGACAGACTAGATAACTATGGCTACACCTTC
CASSVDRLDNYGYTF
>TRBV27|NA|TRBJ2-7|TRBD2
TGTGCCAGCAGGCCAACTCCGGGAGGGTCCTACGAGCAGTACTTC
CASRPTPGGSYEQYF
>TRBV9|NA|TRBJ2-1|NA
TGTGCCAGCAGCGTAGGAAGGGAGCAGTTCTTC
CASSVGREQFF
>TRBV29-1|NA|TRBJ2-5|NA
TGCAGCGTTGAAGATCTGGGTCAAGAGACCCAGTACTTC
CSVEDLGQETQYF
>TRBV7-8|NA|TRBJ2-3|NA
TGTGCCAGCAGCTTAGGGGCAGGCTGGACAGATACGCAGTATTTT
CASSLGAGWTDTQYF
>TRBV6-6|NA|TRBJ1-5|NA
TGTGCCAGCGGGGTTGGCCAGCCCCAGCATTTT
CASGVGQPQHF
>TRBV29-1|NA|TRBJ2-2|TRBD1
TGCAGCGTTGAAAACCGGGACAGGGGGTTTGACGGGGAGCTGTTTTTT
CSVENRDRGFDGELFF
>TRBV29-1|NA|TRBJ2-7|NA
TGCAGCGTTGAAGGAGGCGGTCTGGAGACATACGAGCAGTACTTC
CSVEGGGLETYEQYF
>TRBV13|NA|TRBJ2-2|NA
TGTGCCAGCAGCTTGGCTCGCACCGGGGAGCTGTTTTTT
CASSLARTGELFF
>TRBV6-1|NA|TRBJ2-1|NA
TGTGCCAGCAGTGAACGAGGGAGGCTATTCAATGAGCAGTTCTTC
CASSERGRLFNEQFF
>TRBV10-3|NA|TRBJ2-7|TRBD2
TGTGCCATCAGTGAGTCGGGAGGGATCGGGTCCTACGAGCAGTACTTC
CAISESGGIGSYEQYF
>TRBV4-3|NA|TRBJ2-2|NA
TGCGCCAGCAGCCATCCCGGCGGGGTCTACACCGGGGAGCTGTTTTTT
CASSHPGGVYTGELFF
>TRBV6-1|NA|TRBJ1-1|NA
TGTGCCAGCAGTGAATTCGCAGGGAGGGCCACTGAAGCTTTCTTT
CASSEFAGRATEAFF
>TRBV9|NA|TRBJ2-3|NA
TGTGCCAGCAGCGTAGATTTGGTAGCACTAGGAGGGGGCACAGATACGCAGTATTTT
CASSVDLVALGGGTDTQYF
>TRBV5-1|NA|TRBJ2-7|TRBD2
TGCGCCAGCAGCCCTACTAGCGCCGCCTACGAGCAGTACTTC
CASSPTSAAYEQYF
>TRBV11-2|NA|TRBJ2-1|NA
TGTGCCAGCAGCACCGTAGCGGAAGGGTACAATGAGCAGTTCTTC
CASSTVAEGYNEQFF
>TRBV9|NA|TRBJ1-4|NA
TGTGCCAGCAGCGTAGGTGGGGCTCAGAATGAAAAACTGTTTTTT
CASSVGGAQNEKLFF
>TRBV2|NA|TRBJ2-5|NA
TGTGCCAGCAGTCAAGACAGTTTGGAAGAGACCCAGTACTTC
CASSQDSLEETQYF
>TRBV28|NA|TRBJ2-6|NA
TGTGCCAGCAGTACCCTCCAAGGGGGAGCTACGAGGACCAACGTCCTGACTTTC
CASSTLQGGATRTNVLTF
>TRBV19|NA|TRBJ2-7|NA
TGTGCCAGTAGTATCAGGGGCAGGGCTAGCTCCTACGAGCAGTACTTC
CASSIRGRASSYEQYF
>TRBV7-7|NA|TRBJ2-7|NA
TGTGCCAGCAGCCCACACCATTCCTCCTACGAGCAGTACTTC
CASSPHHSSYEQYF
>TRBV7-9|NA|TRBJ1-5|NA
TGTGCCAGCAGCATAAAGGGTGATCAGCCCCAGCATTTT
CASSIKGDQPQHF
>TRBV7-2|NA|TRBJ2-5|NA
TGTGCCAGCAGCTTAGGGCAGATAGGGTACCAAGAGACCCAGTACTTC
CASSLGQIGYQETQYF
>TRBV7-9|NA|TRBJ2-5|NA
TGTGCCAGCAGCTCTGGACAAGGACGAGAGACCCAGTACTTC
CASSSGQGRETQYF
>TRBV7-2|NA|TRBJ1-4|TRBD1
TGTGCCAGCAGCACTAACAGGGGGCCGGGTGAAAAACTGTTTTTT
CASSTNRGPGEKLFF
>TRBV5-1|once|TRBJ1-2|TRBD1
TGCGCCAGCAGCGATGGACAGGGTTGGTACTATGGCTACACCTTC
CASSDGQGWYYGYTF
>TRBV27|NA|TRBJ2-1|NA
TGTGCCAGCAGTTTCAACCAGCGCGGTGAGCAGTTCTTC
CASSFNQRGEQFF
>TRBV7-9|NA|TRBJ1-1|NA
TGTGCCAGCACCGACGCTCAGGGGCTTAGCACTGAAGCTTTCTTT
CASTDAQGLSTEAFF
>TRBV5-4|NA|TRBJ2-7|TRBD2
TGTGCCAGCAGCTTGAGGACTAGCCCCTACGAGCAGTACTTC
CASSLRTSPYEQYF
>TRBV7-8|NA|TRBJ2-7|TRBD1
TGTGCCAGCAGCTTAGGGGGGACAGGGAGATACGAGCAGTACTTC
CASSLGGTGRYEQYF
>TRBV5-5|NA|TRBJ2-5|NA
TGTGCCAGCAGCTTGGATACAGGAAAAGAGACCCAGTACTTC
CASSLDTGKETQYF